The T cell receptor (beta chain) under discussion was sequenced for a study of OX40 agonist ivuxolimab in advanced cancers. Study information: Patients received ivuxolimab, an intravenous treatment, every 2 weeks at 0.01 to 10 mg/kg.

The germline gives CDR1 SQVTM, CDR2 ANQGSEA. CDR3 length: 13 amino acids. V shed 6 bases and J 1 base; nucleotides not matched to a gene: 5. Here immunoSEQ multiplex PCR was the method, and the copy in TCRdb shows in-frame clones only, minus some. The sample carries about 86,000 clones, approximately 90% recorded once. Findings and caveats of the study: CD8+ T cells were the subset that, on average, had more expanded clones than CD4+. CD4+ and CD8+ blood T cells expanded clonally by week 6 at 0.1 to 3.0 mg/kg. What antigens the expanded peripheral T cells recognized was never established.

About this clone itself: Antigen unknown.

The material was CD4+ or CD8+ T cells sorted from blood, obtained in a trial of the OX40 agonist ivuxolimab. The clonotype was recovered from an adult with an advanced solid tumor such as melanoma, head and neck, liver or kidney cancer. The chain uses TRBV29-1 and TRBJ1-1, with 7 nucleotides matching TRBD1. Written as DNA, the CDR3 is TGCAGCGTCCGACAGGGTGGGAACACTGAAGCTTTCTTT. It is translated as CSVRQGGNTEAFF. The whole variable domain, remainder taken from reference TRBV29-1 and TRBJ1-1, is SAVISQKPSRDICQRGTSLTIQCQVDSQVTMMFWYRQQPGQSLTLIATANQGSEATYESGFVIDKFPISRPNLTFSTLTVSNMSPEDSSIYLCSVRQGGNTEAFFGQGTRLTVV.